This TCR beta chain was identified during a study of T cells after posttransplantation cyclophosphamide. Sequencing used immunoSEQ multiplex PCR; TCRdb keeps in-frame clones, though not all of them. The sample holds just over 20,000 clones, less than 99% seen once. Cells defined as naive were viable CD3+CD4+ or CD3+CD8+ and CCR7+CD45RA+CD45RO-CD95-CD27+CD28+. This related bone marrow graft donor gave peripheral blood on the day of marrow donation. Germline V gene data show CDR1 as GTSNPN and CDR2 as SVGIG (reference sequence). CDR3 length: 14 amino acids. The sequence was obtained from a man aged 35 to 55 in good health, CMV-negative, and a related stem cell transplant donor. The specimen was naive CD4+ T cells sorted from PBMCs. The chain uses TRBV30 and TRBJ2-5, with TRBD1 matching over 10 bases. The end of the DNA is better explained by TRBJ2-7, so the J call may be wrong. The CDR3 here is CAWSADRGYYEQYF. The CDR3 DNA is TGTGCCTGGAGTGCGGACAGGGGGTATTACGAGCAGTACTTC.